The 13 T cell receptor beta chains below were found in one sample sequenced in a study of T cells after yellow fever vaccination. One entry per CDR3 protein results from TCRdb running MiXCR on the 5' RACE reads. The top ten clones hold around 3% of a sample with a few hundred thousand distinct CDR3 sequences, approximately 12% of them seen once. The material was CD4+ T cells sorted from PBMCs, obtained 15 days after the yellow fever booster vaccination. These receptors were collected from a man younger than 30 who received the YFV17D yellow fever vaccine.

This clonotype was counted ten times or more. The chain carries TRBV5-1 and TRBJ2-1; TRBD1 might be the D (6 bases). In germline, CDR1 is SGHRS, CDR2 YFSETQ. Trimming left V 1 base short and J 7 bases short, with 12 bases between. This CDR3 comprises 14 residues. The CDR3, as DNA: TGCGCCAGCAGCTTGACAGGGAAGGGTAATGAGCAGTTCTTC. It specifies CASSLTGKGNEQFF.

The chain combines TRBV30 with TRBJ1-3; D ambiguous. The CDR3 has 18 amino acids. V was trimmed by 0 bases and J by 0 bases, leaving 18 bases between them. Germline V lookup: CDR1 GTSNPN, CDR2 SVGIG (reference sequence). CDR3 in amino acids: CAWSVFLAQANSGNTIYF. Written as DNA, the CDR3 is TGTGCCTGGAGTGTGTTTCTCGCCCAGGCGAACTCTGGAAACACCATATATTTT.

This clonotype has ten or more counts. The rearrangement links TRBV7-6 to TRBJ1-6; maybe TRBD1 (6 bases). Germline V gene lookup returns CDR1 SGHVS and CDR2 FNYEAQ. The V gene lost 5 bases and the J gene lost 7 bases, with 15 bases spanning the gap. The CDR3 sequence is 15 residues long. As DNA, the CDR3 is TGTGCCAGCAGCACCGACAGGAGAGAGAATTCACCCCTCCACTTT. Translating it yields CASSTDRRENSPLHF.

The chain carries TRBV16 and TRBJ1-2, with unresolved D. This CDR3 comprises 14 residues. Germline V gene lookup returns CDR1 KGHSY and CDR2 FQNENV. Trimming pared 0 bases from V and 3 bases from J, leaving 8 bases between. The CDR3 coding sequence is TGTGCCAGCAGCCAATCTGGCATATACTATGGCTACACCTTC. Its protein product is CASSQSGIYYGYTF.

This clonotype has only a few counts. This chain joins TRBV6-5 and TRBJ1-2; D is uncertain. Germline CDR1 MNHEY, CDR2 SVGAGI. The germline V and J ends were trimmed by 2 bases and 1 base, with 2 bases remaining between them. The CDR3 runs 12 residues. The CDR3 DNA sequence: TGTGCCAGCAGTTACAATAACTATGGCTACACCTTC. Its translation is CASSYNNYGYTF.

The chain recombines TRBV2 with TRBJ1-6; TRBD1 aligns across 9 bases. The junction had 6 bases not matched to a gene; V was cut back by 3 bases and J by 9 bases. The CDR3 is 15 amino acids. CDR1 SNHLY and CDR2 FYNNEI come from the germline V gene. The CDR3 loop reads CASSELGQGSSPLHF. CDR3 nucleotide sequence: TGTGCCAGCAGTGAGCTTGGACAGGGGAGTTCACCCCTCCACTTT.

This chain links TRBV7-2 with TRBJ2-3; D tentatively reads TRBD1 or TRBD2 (5 bases each). The germline gives CDR1 SGHTA, CDR2 FQGNSA. Trimming removed 3 bases from V and 2 bases from J, with 21 bases in between. This CDR3 contains 18 residues. The CDR3 coding sequence is TGTGCCAGCAGCTTTAAGGCAGGGACGTTTTCTTCCACAGATACGCAGTATTTT. Translation gives CASSFKAGTFSSTDTQYF.

This clonotype was observed a few times. This chain joins TRBV5-1 and TRBJ2-7, with 9 bases identical to TRBD1. This CDR3 is 14 amino acids long. Trimming took 4 bases from V and 2 from J; bases not matched to a gene: 4. CDR1 is SGHRS, CDR2 YFSETQ, per germline. The CDR3 reads CASSVGTGTYEQYF. For the CDR3, the DNA is TGCGCCAGCAGCGTCGGGACAGGGACCTACGAGCAGTACTTC.

The chain couples TRBV5-1 to TRBJ2-6, with 8 bases matching TRBD1. The length of the CDR3 is 15 residues. CDR1 is SGHRS, CDR2 YFSETQ, per germline. J was trimmed by 4 bases and V by 3 bases; bases with no gene match: 3. CDR3 nucleotides: TGCGCCAGCAGCTGGACAGGGTTGGGGGCCAACGTCCTGACTTTC. The encoded protein is CASSWTGLGANVLTF.

This clonotype has only a few counts. This sequence joins TRBV28 and TRBJ2-1; D unresolved. This CDR3 comprises 14 residues. With 5 bases removed from V and 4 bases from J, the gap between germline ends came to 12 bases. Germline V gene data show CDR1 as MDHEN and CDR2 as SYDVKM. The DNA for the CDR3 is TGTGCCAGCAGTCAGGACCAGCTATACAATGAGCAGTTCTTC. Its translation is CASSQDQLYNEQFF.

The chain employs TRBV15 and TRBJ2-3; 11 bases match TRBD2. The CDR3 sequence is 19 residues long. V dropped 0 bases and J dropped 1; count of bases not matched to a gene: 9. The germline V gene has CDR1 LNHNV and CDR2 YYDKDF (reference sequence). The CDR3 here is CATSRDPSGGPLGTDTQYF. DNA of the CDR3: TGTGCCACCAGCAGAGATCCTAGCGGGGGGCCCCTGGGCACAGATACGCAGTATTTT.

Ten or more counts support this clonotype. This chain's CDR3 is CASSFRQPQETQYF. In DNA, the CDR3 is TGTGCCAGCAGTTTCAGGCAGCCACAAGAGACCCAGTACTTC. This rearrangement joins TRBV12-3 or TRBV12-4 to TRBJ2-5, with D hard to call. V dropped 3 bases and J dropped 2 bases, with 10 bases sitting between them. This CDR3 has 14 amino acids.

This clonotype was recorded a few times. The rearrangement uses TRBV27 and TRBJ1-5; no reliable D call. The length of the CDR3 is 14 residues. The V and J ends lost 1 base and 4 bases respectively, with 8 bases between them. The germline V gene has CDR1 MNHEY and CDR2 SMNVEV (reference sequence). The CDR3 bases are TGTGCCAGCAGTTTATGGCGCGGGAATCAGCCCCAGCATTTT. Translated, it gives CASSLWRGNQPQHF.